Listed below are T cell receptor beta chains from one sample, sequenced in a study of cytomegalovirus exposure and HLA in healthy donors. Here immunoSEQ multiplex PCR was the method, and the copy in TCRdb shows in-frame clones only, minus some. Here the sample spans approximately 67,000 clones, around 67% being singletons. Sequenced: PBMCs. All receptors come from a woman between 25 and 40 years old in good health and CMV-seronegative. Both conserved end residues are part of each CDR3. The D gene is left open where the match is weak. Clone sizes are given selectively: once, few, many, or a class where the clone is expanded.

v_gene	j_gene	abundance	d_gene	CDR3nt	CDR3aa
TRBV19	TRBJ1-5	few	TRBD1	TGTGCCAGTAGTATAGCGACAGGGGGCAGCAATCAGCCCCAGCATTTT	CASSIATGGSNQPQHF
TRBV9	TRBJ2-5	NA	TRBD2	TGTGCCAGCAGCGTTTCGGGGCTTAGCGGGGGGGGCCAAGAGACCCAGTACTTC	CASSVSGLSGGGQETQYF
TRBV4-2	TRBJ1-2	NA	NA	TGTGCCAGCAGCCAAGATTTCAGGGCTTCTAACTATGGCTACACCTTC	CASSQDFRASNYGYTF
TRBV29-1	TRBJ2-1	NA	NA	TGCAGCGTCAAGGGGGGGGATTACAATGAGCAGTTCTTC	CSVKGGDYNEQFF
TRBV7-2	TRBJ2-1	NA	NA	TGTGCCAGCAGCTACGAAGGGGGTATCTACAATGAGCAGTTCTTC	CASSYEGGIYNEQFF
TRBV7-7	TRBJ2-7	NA	TRBD1	TGTGCCAGCAGCCGGGACAGGGGGACCGAGCAGTACTTC	CASSRDRGTEQYF
TRBV4-2	TRBJ1-2	NA	TRBD1	TGTGCCAGCAGCCAAGATCGAGGGGGCGTCTATGGCTACACCTTC	CASSQDRGGVYGYTF
TRBV10-3	TRBJ1-1	NA	NA	TGTGCCAGCAGTGAATACGGTGGTCGGGACACTGAAGCTTTCTTT	CASSEYGGRDTEAFF
TRBV20-1	TRBJ1-1	NA	TRBD1	TGCAGTGCTAAGAGGGACAGAGTGAATCTCTTT	CSAKRDRVNLF
TRBV10-3	TRBJ1-3	few	NA	TGTGCCATCAGTGCTCAGGGAGGAGGAAACACCATATATTTT	CAISAQGGGNTIYF
TRBV6-5	TRBJ2-7	NA	NA	TGTGCCAGCACCCCGGGAAGGTACGAGCAGTACTTC	CASTPGRYEQYF
TRBV10-2	TRBJ1-5	NA	TRBD1	TGCGCCAGCAGAAGGACAGGGGTCAATCAGCCCCAGCATTTT	CASRRTGVNQPQHF
TRBV14	TRBJ1-2	NA	TRBD1	TGTGCCAGCAGCCAAGATCGTAGGGGGGCAGGGGGCACCTATGGCTACACCTTC	CASSQDRRGAGGTYGYTF
TRBV28	TRBJ1-5	once	TRBD1	TGTGCCAGCAGATTACAGGGGAACAGCAATCAGCCCCAGCATTTT	CASRLQGNSNQPQHF
TRBV11-2	TRBJ1-1	NA	TRBD1	TGTGCCAGCAGCTTGGCAGACAGGGTTGAAGCTTTCTTT	CASSLADRVEAFF
TRBV7-2	TRBJ2-2	few	NA	TGTGCCAGCAGCTTAGACACCGCGAACACCGGGGAGCTGTTTTTT	CASSLDTANTGELFF
TRBV11-3	TRBJ2-7	NA	TRBD1	TGTGCCAGCAGCTCGTTACAGGGGGCCATGGGGGAGCAGTACTTC	CASSSLQGAMGEQYF
TRBV30	TRBJ1-6	NA	NA	TGTGCCTGGAGTTTGAGGGATTGGTATAATTCACCCCTCCACTTT	CAWSLRDWYNSPLHF
TRBV9	TRBJ2-1	NA	NA	TGTGCCAGCAGCGTAGTGGGCAGCTCCTACAATGAGCAGTTCTTC	CASSVVGSSYNEQFF
TRBV11-3	TRBJ1-5	NA	TRBD1	TGTGCCAGCAGTTCAGATTGGACAGGGGTTCAGCCCCAGCATTTT	CASSSDWTGVQPQHF
TRBV5-8	TRBJ2-3	few	TRBD1	TGTGCCAGCAGCTGGACAGGAGCGAAGCCCACAGATACGCAGTATTTT	CASSWTGAKPTDTQYF
TRBV28	TRBJ1-2	NA	NA	TGTGCCAGCAGCGCAAATGGGCCTTCCTACACCTTC	CASSANGPSYTF
TRBV7-8	TRBJ1-5	NA	NA	TGTGCCAGCAGCTATGCGCAAGGCGGGAATCAGCCCCAGCATTTT	CASSYAQGGNQPQHF
TRBV7-9	TRBJ2-7	NA	TRBD1	TGTGCCAGCAGCCCCCCACAGGGGAAGGCCTACGAGCAGTACTTC	CASSPPQGKAYEQYF
TRBV12-2	TRBJ1-1	NA	NA	TGTGCAAGTCGCTTGAGGGGGGGGGCTTGGGTATGGGAAGCTTTCTTT	CASRLRGGAWVWEAFF